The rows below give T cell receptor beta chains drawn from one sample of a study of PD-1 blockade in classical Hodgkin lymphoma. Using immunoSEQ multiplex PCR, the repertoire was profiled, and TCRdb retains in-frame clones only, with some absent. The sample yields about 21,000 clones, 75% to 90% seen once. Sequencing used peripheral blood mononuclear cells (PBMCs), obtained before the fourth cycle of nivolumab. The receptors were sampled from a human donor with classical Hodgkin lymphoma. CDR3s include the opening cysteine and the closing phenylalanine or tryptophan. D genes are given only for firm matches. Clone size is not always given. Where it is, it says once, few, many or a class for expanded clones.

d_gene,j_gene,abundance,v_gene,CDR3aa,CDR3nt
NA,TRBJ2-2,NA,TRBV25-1,CASSASTDTGELFF,TGTGCCAGCAGTGCCTCCACCGACACCGGGGAGCTGTTTTTT
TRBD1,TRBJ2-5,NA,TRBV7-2,CASSLRTGTGYAQETQYF,TGTGCCAGCAGCTTAAGAACCGGGACAGGATACGCCCAAGAGACCCAGTACTTC
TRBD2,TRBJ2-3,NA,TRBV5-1,CASSSGLAGSSTDTQYF,TGCGCCAGCAGTTCCGGACTAGCGGGGTCTAGCACAGATACGCAGTATTTT
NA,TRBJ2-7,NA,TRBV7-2,CASSLAGGSYEQYF,TGTGCCAGCAGCTTAGCGGGGGGCTCCTACGAGCAGTACTTC
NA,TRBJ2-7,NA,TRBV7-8,CASSLEPGDYEQYF,TGTGCCAGCAGCTTAGAGCCGGGGGACTACGAGCAGTACTTC
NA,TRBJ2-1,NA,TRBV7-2,CASSSSKRELNEQFF,TGTGCCAGCAGCTCTAGCAAGAGGGAACTCAATGAGCAGTTCTTC
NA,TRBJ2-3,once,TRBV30,CAWSADRPDTQYF,TGTGCCTGGAGTGCCGACAGGCCAGATACGCAGTATTTT
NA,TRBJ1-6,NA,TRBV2,CASSEGGNSPLHF,TGTGCCAGCAGTGAAGGAGGGAACTCACCCCTCCACTTT
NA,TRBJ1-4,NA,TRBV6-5,CASSYNPGDEKLFF,TGTGCCAGCAGTTACAACCCAGGGGATGAAAAACTGTTTTTT
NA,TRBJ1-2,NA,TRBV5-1,CASSLYEAFGYTF,TGCGCCAGCAGCTTGTACGAAGCCTTTGGCTACACCTTC
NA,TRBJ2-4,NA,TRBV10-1,CASRKVRAKNIQYF,TGCGCCAGCAGGAAAGTAAGAGCCAAAAACATTCAGTACTTC
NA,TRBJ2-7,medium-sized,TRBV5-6,CASSPKGLAVLLGEQYF,TGTGCCAGCAGCCCAAAGGGTTTGGCCGTCCTGTTGGGGGAGCAGTACTTC
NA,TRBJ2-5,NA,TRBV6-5,CASSPTQRAPETQYF,TGTGCCAGCAGTCCGACTCAGCGAGCCCCCGAGACCCAGTACTTC
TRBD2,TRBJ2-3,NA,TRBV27,CASSLTRPSGGATDTQYF,TGTGCCAGCAGTTTAACCCGCCCTAGCGGGGGGGCGACGGATACGCAGTATTTT
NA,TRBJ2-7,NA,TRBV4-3,CASSPAGGSDEQYF,TGCGCCAGCAGCCCGGCAGGCGGGTCCGACGAGCAGTACTTC
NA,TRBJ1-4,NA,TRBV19,CASSRNAGSEEKLFF,TGTGCCAGTAGCCGAAACGCGGGGTCCGAAGAAAAACTGTTTTTT
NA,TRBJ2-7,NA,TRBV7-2,CASSLVGQASNEQYF,TGTGCCAGCAGCTTAGTAGGACAAGCGTCCAACGAGCAGTACTTC
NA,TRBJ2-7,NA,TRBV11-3,CASSLVGITEQYF,TGTGCCAGCAGCTTAGTTGGCATAACGGAGCAGTACTTC
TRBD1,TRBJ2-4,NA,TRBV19,CASSIPGQAKNIQYF,TGTGCCAGTAGTATACCGGGACAGGCCAAAAACATTCAGTACTTC
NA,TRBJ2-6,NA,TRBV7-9,CASSPPEVGRMGANVLTF,TGTGCCAGCAGCCCCCCGGAGGTGGGTCGAATGGGGGCCAACGTCCTGACTTTC
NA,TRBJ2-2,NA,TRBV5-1,CASSAGTGELFF,TGCGCCAGCAGCGCAGGCACCGGGGAGCTGTTTTTT
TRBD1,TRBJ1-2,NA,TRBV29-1,CSVGTGTGGYGYTF,TGCAGCGTTGGGACCGGGACAGGGGGCTATGGCTACACCTTC
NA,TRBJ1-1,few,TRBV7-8,CASSLTGPGAEAFF,TGTGCCAGCAGCCTGACGGGGCCGGGGGCTGAAGCTTTCTTT
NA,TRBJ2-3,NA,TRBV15,CATSRGGEDTQYF,TGTGCCACCAGCAGAGGGGGAGAGGATACGCAGTATTTT
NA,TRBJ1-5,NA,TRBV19,CASTPLRPQHF,TGTGCCAGTACTCCCCTTCGGCCCCAGCATTTT
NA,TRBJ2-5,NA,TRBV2,CASSEVLVATQYF,TGTGCCAGCAGTGAAGTTCTGGTCGCGACCCAGTACTTC
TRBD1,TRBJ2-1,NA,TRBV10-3,CAISESTGAFYNEQFF,TGTGCCATCAGTGAGTCGACAGGGGCCTTCTACAATGAGCAGTTCTTC
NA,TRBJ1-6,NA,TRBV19,CASSIGREASPLHF,TGTGCCAGTAGTATTGGCAGGGAAGCTTCACCCCTCCACTTT
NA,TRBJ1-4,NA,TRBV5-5,CASSFMAATNEKLFF,TGTGCCAGCAGCTTCATGGCGGCAACTAATGAAAAACTGTTTTTT
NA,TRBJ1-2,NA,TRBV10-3,CAISESERWYGYTF,TGTGCCATCAGTGAGAGTGAAAGGTGGTATGGCTACACCTTC
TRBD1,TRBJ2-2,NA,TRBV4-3,CASSQDSVTGATGELFF,TGCGCCAGCAGCCAAGATTCTGTCACAGGGGCCACCGGGGAGCTGTTTTTT
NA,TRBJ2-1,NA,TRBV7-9,CASSLAPLASRDNEQFF,TGTGCCAGCAGCTTAGCCCCCTTGGCTAGCCGGGACAATGAGCAGTTCTTC
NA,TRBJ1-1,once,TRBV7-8,CASSPRTAMNTEAFF,TGTGCCAGCAGCCCAAGGACCGCGATGAACACTGAAGCTTTCTTT
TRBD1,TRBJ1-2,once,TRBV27,CASSWTQGAGGYTF,TGTGCCAGCAGTTGGACACAGGGGGCAGGTGGCTACACCTTC
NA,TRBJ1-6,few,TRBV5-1,CASSFIDNSPLHF,TGCGCCAGCAGCTTTATCGACAATTCACCCCTCCACTTT
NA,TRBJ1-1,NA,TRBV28,CASSLVREYTEAFF,TGTGCCAGCAGTTTAGTAAGGGAATACACTGAAGCTTTCTTT
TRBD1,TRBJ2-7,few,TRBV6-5,CASRTGSLPEQYF,TGTGCCAGCAGGACAGGGTCTCTCCCCGAGCAGTACTTC
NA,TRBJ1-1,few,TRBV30,CAWSRGVNTEAFF,TGTGCCTGGAGCCGGGGAGTAAACACTGAAGCTTTCTTT
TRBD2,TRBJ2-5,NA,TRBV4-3,CASSQGEAGGQETQYF,TGCGCCAGCAGCCAAGGGGAGGCGGGAGGACAAGAGACCCAGTACTTC
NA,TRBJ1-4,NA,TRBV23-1,CASSQEGKGEKLFF,TGCGCCAGCAGTCAAGAGGGGAAGGGTGAAAAACTGTTTTTT
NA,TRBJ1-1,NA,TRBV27,CASSWGWKNTEAFF,TGTGCCAGCAGTTGGGGTTGGAAGAACACTGAAGCTTTCTTT
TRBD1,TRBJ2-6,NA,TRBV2,CASSRQGVLSGANVLTF,TGTGCCAGCAGTAGGCAGGGGGTCCTCTCTGGGGCCAACGTCCTGACTTTC
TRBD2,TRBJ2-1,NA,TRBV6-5,CASSNRGTSGSVF,TGTGCCAGCAGCAACCGCGGGACTAGCGGTTCGGTCTTC
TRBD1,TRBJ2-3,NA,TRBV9,CASSVPGGDTQYF,TGTGCCAGCAGCGTCCCAGGGGGAGATACGCAGTATTTT
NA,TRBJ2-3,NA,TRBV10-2,CASSEQGSDTQYF,TGCGCCAGCAGCGAGCAGGGTTCAGATACGCAGTATTTT
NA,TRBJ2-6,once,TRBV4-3,CASSQDGANGANVLTF,TGCGCCAGCAGCCAAGATGGGGCTAATGGGGCCAACGTCCTGACTTTC
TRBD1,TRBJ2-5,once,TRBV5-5,CASSLAPGTGRQETQYF,TGTGCCAGCAGCTTGGCCCCCGGGACAGGGCGCCAAGAGACCCAGTACTTC
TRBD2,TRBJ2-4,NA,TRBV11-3,CASSLGGLAAKNIQYF,TGTGCCAGCAGCTTAGGGGGACTAGCGGCCAAAAACATTCAGTACTTC
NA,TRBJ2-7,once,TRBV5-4,CASSLALPPSSYEQYF,TGTGCCAGCAGCTTGGCACTCCCTCCAAGCTCCTACGAGCAGTACTTC
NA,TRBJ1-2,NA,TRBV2,CASSEQEHGYTF,TGTGCCAGCAGTGAACAGGAACATGGCTACACCTTC
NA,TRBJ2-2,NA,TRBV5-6,CASSLSTDAGELFF,TGTGCCAGCAGCTTGAGCACAGACGCCGGGGAGCTGTTTTTT
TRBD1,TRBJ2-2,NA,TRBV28,CASSLGYRGTGELFF,TGTGCCAGCAGTTTAGGGTACAGGGGCACCGGGGAGCTGTTTTTT
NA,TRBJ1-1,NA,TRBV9,CASSVLLAMNTEAFF,TGTGCCAGCAGCGTATTATTAGCTATGAACACTGAAGCTTTCTTT
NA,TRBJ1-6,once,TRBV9,CASSVGGQGRSPLHF,TGTGCCAGCAGCGTAGGGGGGCAGGGACGTTCACCCCTCCACTTT